These 30 T cell receptor beta chains came from one sample sequenced in a study of cytomegalovirus exposure and HLA in healthy donors. The PCR used 60 Vbeta and 13 Jbeta primers. TCRdb's copy holds only in-frame clones and misses some; the assay was immunoSEQ multiplex PCR. The table has roughly 150,000 clones, 70% to 90% seen once. Input material: PBMCs. These TCRs come from a woman aged 18-29 years in good health and CMV-seronegative.

The rearrangement joins TRBV2 to TRBJ2-7; D perhaps matches TRBD1 (5 bases). V lost 6 bases and J lost 0, with 9 bases in between. CDR1 is SNHLY, CDR2 FYNNEI, per germline. The CDR3 extends over 13 amino acids. CDR3 sequence: CASSARVSYEQYF. DNA for the CDR3: TGTGCCAGCAGCGCCAGGGTCTCCTACGAGCAGTACTTC.

This clone came up once. CDR3 sequence (DNA): TGCGCCAGCAGCCAAGACAGGACTAGCGGAACCACAGATACGCAGTATTTT. Protein product: CASSQDRTSGTTDTQYF. The chain joins TRBV4-3 to TRBJ2-3; the match to TRBD2 covers 10 bases. The CDR3 sequence is 17 residues long. V lost 0 bases, J lost 2 bases, and 5 bases stayed unmatched. Germline loops: CDR1 LGHNA, CDR2 YSLEER.

This clone was counted a single time. The chain joins TRBV11-2 to TRBJ2-1, with D perhaps TRBD2 (6 bases). CDR1 and CDR2 (germline): SGHAT, FQNNGV. The CDR3 covers 15 residues. V gave up 1 base and J gave up 8 bases, with 15 bases separating them. CDR3 loop: CASSLGAAPGDEQFF. The DNA for the CDR3 is TGTGCCAGCAGCTTAGGCGCCGCCCCGGGGGATGAGCAGTTCTTC.

V usage is TRBV30 and J usage is TRBJ1-6; tentatively, D is TRBD1 (6 bases). Looked up from germline, CDR1 is GTSNPN and CDR2 is SVGIG (reference sequence). The germline V and J ends were trimmed by 0 bases and 5 bases, with 17 bases remaining between them. The CDR3 length is 17 residues. The DNA for the CDR3 is TGTGCCTGGAGTGTACCGGGGGGCGGCTACCATAATTCACCCCTCCACTTT. It yields the protein CAWSVPGGGYHNSPLHF. The entire variable domain, with the rest obtained from reference TRBV30 and TRBJ1-6, is as follows: SQTIHQWPATLVQPVGSPLSLECTVEGTSNPNLYWYRQAAGRGLQLLFYSVGIGQISSEVPQNLSASRPQDRQFILSSKKLLLSDSGFYLCAWSVPGGGYHNSPLHFGNGTRLTVT.

The chain recombines TRBV29-1 with TRBJ2-7; TRBD1 matches 7 bases. The V and J ends lost 0 bases and 2 bases, in that order; junction bases with no gene match: 7. Germline lookup yields CDR1 SQVTM and CDR2 ANQGSEA. The CDR3 has 15 amino acids. The CDR3 is CSVEDRAGTAYEQYF. As DNA, the CDR3 is TGCAGCGTTGAAGATCGTGCCGGGACAGCCTACGAGCAGTACTTC.

This rearrangement joins TRBV19 to TRBJ2-1, with D possibly matching TRBD2 (5 bases). CDR1 is LNHDA and CDR2 is SQIVND in the germline V gene (reference sequence). The CDR3 extends over 15 amino acids. V shed 9 bases and J shed 5 bases, with 20 bases lying between them. Here the CDR3 DNA reads TGTGCCAGCGGGGAACTTCTCCCATATAACAATGAGCAGTTCTTC. This gives the protein CASGELLPYNNEQFF. Together with reference TRBV19 and TRBJ2-1, the CDR3 gives the full variable domain: DGGITQSPKYLFRKEGQNVTLSCEQNLNHDAMYWYRQDPGQGLRLIYYSQIVNDFQKGDIAEGYSVSREKKESFPLTVTSAQKNPTAFYLCASGELLPYNNEQFFGPGTRLTVL.

J is TRBJ1-6 and V is TRBV29-1; 7 bases match TRBD1. In germline, CDR1 is SQVTM, CDR2 ANQGSEA. Germline trimming cut 7 bases from V and 8 bases from J; bases unmatched to any gene: 11. This CDR3 is 14 amino acids long. Here the CDR3 DNA reads TGCAGCGGGAAGATAGGGGGCCTGGATTCACCCCTCCACTTT. Translation: CSGKIGGLDSPLHF.

The chain combines TRBV18 with TRBJ2-5; D gene ambiguous. The germline CDR1 and CDR2 sequences are KGHSH and LQKENI. Trimming cost V 2 bases and J 1 base, with 5 bases left between them. The CDR3 has 13 residues. The CDR3 sequence is CASSPAIQETQYF. The CDR3, as DNA: TGTGCCAGCTCACCAGCGATCCAAGAGACCCAGTACTTC.

This sequence joins TRBV4-3 and TRBJ1-3; D is uncertain. The CDR3 is made up of 15 amino acids. The V gene's germline CDR1 is LGHNA and CDR2 YSLEER. The ends were cut back, 3 bases at V and 0 bases at J, with 9 bases in the middle. CDR3 DNA: TGCGCCAGCAGCCACGGGGTTAGCTCTGGAAACACCATATATTTT. Residues: CASSHGVSSGNTIYF.

This clone appeared a few times. V usage is TRBV6-4 and J usage is TRBJ2-2; 8 nucleotides line up with TRBD1. V shed 2 bases, J shed 0 bases, and the junction held 11 bases outside the gene matches. Germline loops: CDR1 MRHNA, CDR2 SNTAGT. This CDR3 region has 19 residues. The CDR3 region is CASSDPGQVLKTNTGELFF. DNA of the CDR3: TGTGCCAGCAGTGACCCGGGACAGGTCCTGAAAACGAACACCGGGGAGCTGTTTTTT.

The rearrangement links TRBV4-3 to TRBJ2-2, with D perhaps TRBD2 (6 bases). Germline V gene sequence: CDR1 LGHNA, CDR2 YSLEER. Trimming took 2 bases from V and 2 from J, leaving 12 bases between them. This CDR3 is 16 amino acids long. The CDR3 bases are TGCGCCAGCAGCCAACAGGGACTCCAAAACACCGGGGAGCTGTTTTTT. This codes for CASSQQGLQNTGELFF.

The chain joins TRBV7-2 to TRBJ1-1; tentative D call: TRBD1 (6 bases). This CDR3 has 14 residues. Trimming removed 5 bases from V and 1 base from J, with 11 bases in between. CDR1 and CDR2 from the germline V gene are SGHTA and FQGNSA. For the CDR3, the DNA is TGTGCCAGCAGCCCGGGGGGGGCGAACACTGAAGCTTTCTTT. It specifies CASSPGGANTEAFF.

The sample holds a few counts of this clone. The chain combines TRBV4-2 with TRBJ2-3, with 8 bases that match TRBD2. This CDR3 has 15 residues. V lost 1 base, J lost 4 bases, and 4 bases stayed unmatched. Germline V gene sequence: CDR1 LGHNA, CDR2 YNFKEQ. The CDR3 DNA reads as TGTGCCAGCAGCCAAGGGGGACTAGGATCAGATACGCAGTATTTT. Translated: CASSQGGLGSDTQYF.

The gene calls are TRBV4-1 and TRBJ1-2; D is unresolved. The CDR3 is made up of 14 amino acids. V lost 4 bases and J lost 2, with 11 bases in between. Per germline, CDR1 MGHRA and CDR2 YSYEKL. CDR3 residues: CASSPSGENYGYTF. In DNA form, the CDR3 reads TGCGCCAGCAGCCCATCCGGGGAGAACTATGGCTACACCTTC.

This clone was seen once. V gene TRBV28 combines with J gene TRBJ1-5; 7 positions agree with TRBD1. The CDR3 totals 16 residues. Germline assignment: CDR1 MDHEN and CDR2 SYDVKM. V gave up 5 bases and J gave up 7 bases; unmatched junction bases: 14. CDR3 sequence: CASSPPPDRASQPQHF. DNA of the CDR3: TGTGCCAGCAGTCCACCCCCAGACAGGGCGTCCCAGCCCCAGCATTTT.

The chain uses TRBV2 and TRBJ2-7; 7 positions match TRBD2. This CDR3 is built from 13 residues. Germline loops: CDR1 SNHLY, CDR2 FYNNEI. V was clipped by 5 bases and J by 7 bases; unmatched bases: 8. The CDR3 sequence is CASSTGGPTEQYF. CDR3 nucleotides: TGTGCCAGCAGTACGGGAGGACCTACGGAGCAGTACTTC.

V is TRBV9 and J is TRBJ2-5; 7 bases fit TRBD2. V dropped 0 bases and J dropped 5; count of bases not matched to a gene: 4. CDR1 SGDLS and CDR2 YYNGEE come from the germline V gene. This CDR3 is 14 amino acids long. The CDR3 nucleotides read TGTGCCAGCAGCGTAGGCGGAGCGGGGGAGACCCAGTACTTC. Protein: CASSVGGAGETQYF.

The rearrangement joins TRBV5-1 to TRBJ1-1; 8 bases agree with TRBD1. CDR1 is SGHRS and CDR2 is YFSETQ in the germline V gene. V was clipped by 2 bases and J by 2 bases; unmatched bases: 2. This CDR3 contains 14 residues. In DNA, the CDR3 is TGCGCCAGCAGCTTCCAGGGGGCTAACACTGAAGCTTTCTTT. Translation gives CASSFQGANTEAFF.

CDR3 protein: CASSLTGGGIDGKLFF. DNA of the CDR3: TGTGCCAGCAGCTTGACCGGGGGGGGAATTGATGGGAAACTGTTTTTT. The V and J genes are TRBV11-2 and TRBJ1-4; D might be TRBD1 (5 bases). Germline CDR1 is SGHAT and CDR2 is FQNNGV. This CDR3 spans 16 amino acids. With 3 bases removed from V and 11 bases from J, the gap between germline ends came to 22 bases.

The V and J genes are TRBV28 and TRBJ2-1; 11 nucleotides agree with TRBD2. Germline V lookup: CDR1 MDHEN, CDR2 SYDVKM. The ends lost 7 bases at V and 12 bases at J; junction bases unmatched: 8. This CDR3 has 13 amino acids. The CDR3 DNA is TGTGCCAGCACGGTAGCGGGGGGGCCTGGGCAGTTCTTC. This sequence encodes CASTVAGGPGQFF. Full variable domain (remainder filled in from reference TRBV28 and TRBJ2-1): DVKVTQSSRYLVKRTGEKVFLECVQDMDHENMFWYRQDPGLGLRLIYFSYDVKMKEKGDIPEGYSVSREKKERFSLILESASTNQTSMYLCASTVAGGPGQFFGPGTRLTVL.

The chain employs TRBV4-1 and TRBJ2-7, with TRBD1 matching 9 bases. Germline CDR1 MGHRA, CDR2 YSYEKL. J lost 7 bases, V lost 0 bases, and 13 bases had no gene match. The CDR3 is 17 amino acids. CDR3 DNA: TGCGCCAGCAGCCAAGACCTGGACAGGGGCCGTGGGGGGGAGCAGTACTTC. It yields the protein CASSQDLDRGRGGEQYF.

The rearrangement uses TRBV27 and TRBJ1-6; 7 nucleotides agree with TRBD1. With 2 bases clipped from V and 10 bases from J, the junction kept 5 bases outside the gene matches. The CDR3 covers 14 residues. Germline-derived CDR1 and CDR2 are MNHEY and SMNVEV (reference sequence). The CDR3 reads CASSLNRGGSPLHF. CDR3 nucleotides: TGTGCCAGCAGTTTAAACAGGGGAGGCTCACCCCTCCACTTT.

This chain connects TRBV28 to TRBJ1-3, with D possibly matching TRBD1 (5 bases). The V end lost 5 bases, the J end lost 0 bases, and 14 bases lay between the germline ends. This CDR3 is built from 16 residues. CDR1 is MDHEN, CDR2 SYDVKM, per germline. Written as DNA, the CDR3 is TGTGCCAGCAGTACCCAGGGATTCCCCTCTGGAAACACCATATATTTT. Protein: CASSTQGFPSGNTIYF.

The sample holds a few counts of this clone. The chain combines TRBV29-1 with TRBJ2-1, with TRBD2 as a possible D gene (6 bases). Trimming shortened V by 5 bases and J by 7 bases, and 15 bases separated the two germline ends. The CDR3 covers 13 residues. Germline V lookup: CDR1 SQVTM, CDR2 ANQGSEA. The DNA for the CDR3 is TGCAGCGTTAAGGAGGGCCCGATAAATGAGCAGTTCTTC. Amino acids: CSVKEGPINEQFF.

The CDR3: CASSLRARGSETQYF. DNA for the CDR3: TGTGCCAGCAGCTTACGGGCCAGGGGTTCGGAGACCCAGTACTTC. The rearrangement joins TRBV7-2 to TRBJ2-5; D is perhaps TRBD1 (6 bases). The CDR3 is made up of 15 amino acids. Trimming stripped 2 bases from V and 5 bases from J, with 15 bases between. Germline V gives CDR1 SGHTA, CDR2 FQGNSA.

The rearrangement joins TRBV4-2 to TRBJ2-3; 12 positions agree with TRBD2. Germline CDR1 is LGHNA and CDR2 is YNFKEQ. After removal of 4 bases from V and 3 bases from J, the junction contained 8 bases not matched to a gene. This CDR3 spans 17 amino acids. CDR3 residues: CASSLEPTSGGTDTQYF. The DNA for the CDR3 is TGTGCCAGCAGCCTCGAACCGACTAGCGGGGGTACAGATACGCAGTATTTT.

The genes are TRBV29-1 and TRBJ2-5, with a weak D call TRBD2 (5 bases). V lost 3 bases to trimming and J lost 4 bases, with 15 bases between them. The length of the CDR3 is 14 residues. CDR1 and CDR2 from the germline V gene are SQVTM and ANQGSEA. In nucleotides, the CDR3 is TGCAGCGTTGAGGGGAATGAAGGGAGAGAGACCCAGTACTTC. Amino acid sequence: CSVEGNEGRETQYF.

The J gene is TRBJ2-2, the V gene TRBV5-1; TRBD1 matches at 7 bases. CDR1 is SGHRS, CDR2 YFSETQ, per germline. The junction had 4 bases not matched to a gene; V was cut back by 2 bases and J by 0 bases. This CDR3 comprises 16 residues. In nucleotides, the CDR3 is TGCGCCAGCAGCTTCCAGGGGGTCCCGAACACCGGGGAGCTGTTTTTT. Its translation: CASSFQGVPNTGELFF.

The chain employs TRBV13 and TRBJ2-7; D is undetermined. This CDR3 is built from 13 residues. V lost 5 bases, J lost 6 bases, and 14 bases lay in between. Germline CDR1 and CDR2: PRHDT and FYEKMQ (reference sequence). As DNA, the CDR3 is TGTGCCAGCAGCCGCGATAGTCTAAGCGAGCAGTACTTC. Protein: CASSRDSLSEQYF. Full variable domain (missing parts from reference TRBV13 and TRBJ2-7): AAGVIQSPRHLIKEKRETATLKCYPIPRHDTVYWYQQGPGQDPQFLISFYEKMQSDKGSIPDRFSAQQFSDYHSELNMSSLELGDSALYFCASSRDSLSEQYFGPGTRLTVT.

V usage is TRBV15 and J usage is TRBJ2-7; 8 bases are a match to TRBD2. The germline V gene has CDR1 LNHNV and CDR2 YYDKDF (reference sequence). The CDR3 loop spans 15 amino acids. The V segment lost 4 bases and the J segment 2 bases; nucleotides outside the gene matches: 7. The CDR3 here is CATSKGRGEAYEQYF. CDR3 DNA: TGTGCCACCAGCAAAGGGCGGGGGGAAGCCTACGAGCAGTACTTC. Combining the CDR3 with reference TRBV15 and TRBJ2-7 gives the whole variable domain DAMVIQNPRYQVTQFGKPVTLSCSQTLNHNVMYWYQQKSSQAPKLLFHYYDKDFNNEADTPDNFQSRRPNTSFCFLDIRSPGLGDTAMYLCATSKGRGEAYEQYFGPGTRLTVT.